The present T cell receptor (beta chain) was sequenced within a study of T cells in localized non-small cell lung cancer. Broader study findings: Heterogeneity remains possible because sequencing was limited to only one tumor region. Longer overall survival was linked to higher blood T cell density. Uninvolved neighboring lung showed the greatest T cell clonality, exceeding tumor. Of the top 100 tumor clones, median around 55 were in adjacent lung, about 30 among its top 100.

The sample holds one count of this clone. The antigen is unknown. Germline trimming cut 3 bases from V and 7 bases from J; bases unmatched to any gene: 11. Germline assignment: CDR1 SGHRS and CDR2 YFSETQ. This CDR3 is built from 15 residues. The method was immunoSEQ multiplex PCR; TCRdb's version includes in-frame clones alone and lacks a portion of them. The sample shows some 21,000 clones, nearly 90% of them seen only once. The sequencing here drew on peripheral blood mononuclear cells, taken before any cancer treatment. The chain carries TRBV5-1 and TRBJ2-7; 9 nucleotides align to TRBD2. This TCR was recovered from a male donor older than 55 with stage II lung adenocarcinoma. DNA of the CDR3: TGCGCCAGCAGCTCCTTAGCGGGAGTTCCGGAGGAGCAGTACTTC. It encodes CASSSLAGVPEEQYF.